These 27 T cell receptor beta chains came from one sample sequenced in a study of blood T cells in healthy people across ages. It was with a sample-barcoded 5' primer and a J-beta primer mix that a second PCR of roughly 7 to 12 cycles was run. TCRdb recomputed calls from the 5' RACE reads with MiXCR, one row per CDR3 protein. The sample has about 1.1 million distinct CDR3 sequences; 35% to 45% are singletons. Sequencing input: blood. These receptors originate from a man aged 18-30 years in good health.

There are many counts of this clonotype. The J gene is TRBJ2-1, the V gene TRBV6-5; 7 bases map to TRBD2. With 5 bases clipped from V and 3 bases from J, the junction kept 10 bases outside the gene matches. The CDR3 is 16 residues long. The V gene's germline CDR1 is MNHEY and CDR2 SVGAGI. This CDR3 is CASSPRWGGSYNEQFF. In nucleotides, the CDR3 is TGTGCCAGCAGTCCACGATGGGGGGGAAGCTACAATGAGCAGTTCTTC.

This clonotype has more than one count but fewer than ten. V and J are TRBV6-5 and TRBJ2-7; D may be TRBD1 (5 bases). Trimming pared 8 bases from V and 3 bases from J, leaving 11 bases between. The CDR3 sequence is 12 residues long. Per germline, CDR1 MNHEY and CDR2 SVGAGI. The CDR3 DNA reads as TGTGCCAGCGGCAGACAGAACTACGAGCAGTACTTC. Encoded protein: CASGRQNYEQYF.

This clonotype was detected only a few times. This chain joins TRBV5-6 and TRBJ2-1; 7 nucleotides agree with TRBD1. Germline V gives CDR1 SGHDT, CDR2 YYEEEE. CDR3 length: 14 residues. V dropped 0 bases and J dropped 8; count of bases not matched to a gene: 5. CDR3: CASSLARQGHEQFF. In DNA, the CDR3 is TGTGCCAGCAGCTTGGCCCGACAGGGCCATGAGCAGTTCTTC.

This clonotype was counted between two and nine times. The chain is built from TRBV7-9 and TRBJ2-7; D gene unclear. Germline V gives CDR1 SEHNR, CDR2 FQNEAQ (reference sequence). This CDR3 spans 13 amino acids. Trimming removed 7 bases at V and 0 bases at J, with 10 bases between. DNA of the CDR3: TGTGCCAGCATCGTACATAACTCCTACGAGCAGTACTTC. Protein product: CASIVHNSYEQYF.

As for this clonotype: A read error may account for a junction end that differs from germline. The chain links TRBV20-1 to TRBJ2-3; TRBD2 aligns across 10 bases. Germline loops: CDR1 DFQATT, CDR2 SNEGSKA (reference sequence). The CDR3 runs to 16 residues. Here the CDR3 DNA reads TGCAGTGCTAGAAACCCTAGCGGGGGTAGCACAGATATGCAGTATTTT. Protein sequence: CSARNPSGGSTDMQYF.

Written as DNA, the CDR3 is TGCGCCAGCAGCCAAGCTGCGTTAAATCAGCCCCAGCATTTT. It translates to CASSQAALNQPQHF. V and J are TRBV4-1 and TRBJ1-5, with D unresolved. V was clipped by 1 base and J by 4 bases, with 8 bases between them. Germline CDR1 is MGHRA and CDR2 is YSYEKL. The CDR3 is made up of 14 amino acids.

The chain recombines TRBV6-6 with TRBJ1-1; the match to TRBD1 covers 9 bases. CDR3 length: 14 amino acids. In germline, CDR1 is MNHNY, CDR2 SVGAGI (reference sequence). V gave up 1 base and J gave up 8 bases; unmatched junction bases: 5. Written as DNA, the CDR3 is TGTGCCAGCAGTTACTTGGGACAGGGTAAAGAAGCTTTCTTT. Translation gives CASSYLGQGKEAFF.

This clonotype was counted only a few times. In DNA, the CDR3 is TGTGCCAGCAGCCCTAGGGACAGGTACTATGGCTACACCTTC. This gives the protein CASSPRDRYYGYTF. The chain carries TRBV7-9 and TRBJ1-2, with 8 bases that match TRBD1. The CDR3 spans 14 residues. CDR1 is SEHNR and CDR2 is FQNEAQ in the germline V gene (reference sequence). V trimming: 5 bases; J trimming: 3 bases; junction bases outside the gene matches: 5.

The chain recombines TRBV28 with TRBJ1-2; TRBD1 matches 10 bases. The V gene's germline CDR1 is MDHEN and CDR2 SYDVKM. The CDR3 is 16 amino acids. The V segment lost 3 bases and the J segment 6 bases; nucleotides outside the gene matches: 10. The CDR3 DNA reads as TGTGCCAGCAGTTTCATCGGGACAGGGGAGGCGGATGGCTACACCTTC. Its translation is CASSFIGTGEADGYTF.

There are many counts of this clonotype. The chain joins TRBV13 to TRBJ2-3; TRBD1 might be the D (6 bases). Germline CDR1 reads PRHDT; CDR2 reads FYEKMQ (reference sequence). The CDR3 consists of 15 residues. V lost 5 bases and J lost 0, with 12 bases in between. The CDR3 protein is CASSRGRGSTDTQYF. The CDR3 nucleotides are TGTGCCAGCAGCCGCGGCAGGGGAAGCACAGATACGCAGTATTTT.

The chain has TRBV4-3 and TRBJ2-3; 10 nucleotides align to TRBD1. Germline V gene sequence: CDR1 LGHNA, CDR2 YSLEER. Unmatched junction bases numbered 12, after V lost 4 bases and J lost 2 bases. The CDR3 covers 18 residues. CDR3 DNA: TGCGCCAGCAGCCCGCAAATGGCCGGGACAGGGGCCACAGATACGCAGTATTTT. It translates to CASSPQMAGTGATDTQYF.

This clonotype was observed a single time. The chain recombines TRBV4-2 with TRBJ2-3; TRBD2 agrees at 8 bases. The CDR3 is 18 residues long. V was pared by 6 bases and J by 7 bases, with 21 bases of the junction left unmatched. Germline CDR1 is LGHNA and CDR2 is YNFKEQ. Here the CDR3 DNA reads TGTGCCAGCAGTCGGGGGGGTGGTAGCGGGGCCCCCGGCAATACGCAGTATTTT. Encoded protein: CASSRGGGSGAPGNTQYF.

In this sample, this clonotype turned up once. The genes are TRBV6-2 or TRBV6-3 and TRBJ2-1; TRBD1 matches at 8 bases. After removal of 4 bases from V and 8 bases from J, the junction contained 10 bases not matched to a gene. Germline lookup yields CDR1 MNHEY and CDR2 SVGEGT. This CDR3 region has 15 residues. CDR3 region: CASSSRQGSIDEQFF. The CDR3 DNA reads as TGTGCCAGCAGTTCCAGACAGGGGTCTATCGATGAGCAGTTCTTC.

Remarks on this clonotype: Relative to the germline gene, one junction end is altered; a read error may explain this. CDR3 in DNA: TGCGCCAGCAGTGCCAACAGGAATCGGCCCCAGCATTTT. Its protein product is CASSANRNRPQHF. The chain joins TRBV10-2 to TRBJ1-5, with D tentatively TRBD1 (5 bases). The CDR3 is 13 residues long. CDR1 WSHSY and CDR2 SAAADI come from the germline V gene.

This clonotype was found a few times. The chain employs TRBV6-1 and TRBJ2-5; the D is unclear. The DNA end lines up better with TRBJ2-7; the J call may be wrong. The CDR3 sequence is 14 residues long. CDR1 and CDR2 (germline): MNHNS, SASEGT. For the CDR3, the DNA is TGTGCCAGCAGTGAAAGTGCGAGAGGCTACGAGCAGTACTTC. It codes for CASSESARGYEQYF.

The rearrangement joins TRBV6-1 to TRBJ2-3; no firm D call. V was trimmed by 6 bases and J by 2 bases, leaving 12 bases between them. Germline V CDR1 and CDR2: MNHNS, SASEGT. This CDR3 region has 14 residues. CDR3 DNA sequence: TGTGCCAGCAGGCGGATCTCACCCACAGATACGCAGTATTTT. Translation: CASRRISPTDTQYF.

The table lists this clonotype with a few counts. An end of the junction does not agree with germline; a read error may underlie this. This rearrangement joins TRBV30 to TRBJ2-7, with no clear D. The J call may not be correct, given that the DNA end is closer to TRBJ2-5. This CDR3 spans 11 amino acids. The germline V gene encodes CDR1 GTSNPN and CDR2 SVGIG (reference sequence). The CDR3 reads CARRIRETQYF. As DNA, the CDR3 is TGTGCCCGGAGAATACGCGAGACCCAGTACTTC.

This sequence joins TRBV29-1 and TRBJ2-3; 12 positions agree with TRBD2. The CDR3 contains 14 residues. The V gene's germline CDR1 is SQVTM and CDR2 ANQGSEA. The J segment lost 6 bases and the V segment lost 7 bases, leaving 8 bases of the junction unmatched. This CDR3 reads CSAARLAGGDTQYF. The CDR3 DNA reads TGCAGCGCTGCTCGTCTAGCGGGGGGGGATACGCAGTATTTT.

This clonotype was recorded a few times. CDR3 amino acids: CSASGTGFYSNQPQHF. In nucleotides, the CDR3 is TGCAGTGCTTCGGGGACAGGCTTCTATAGCAATCAGCCCCAGCATTTT. The V call is TRBV20-1, the J call TRBJ1-5; 8 bases agree with TRBD1. The trim removed 5 bases at V and 0 bases at J, leaving 9 bases unmatched. The germline V gene encodes CDR1 DFQATT and CDR2 SNEGSKA (reference sequence). The CDR3 runs to 16 residues.

There are a few counts of this clonotype. The rearrangement uses TRBV20-1 and TRBJ2-7; D is possibly TRBD1 or TRBD2 (5 bases each). The J call could be wrong; TRBJ2-5 is a better fit for the DNA end. Germline V lookup: CDR1 DFQATT, CDR2 SNEGSKA (reference sequence). The CDR3 has 14 residues. The CDR3 reads CSARDRGVPETQYF. The CDR3 DNA reads TGCAGTGCTAGAGATCGGGGCGTCCCAGAGACCCAGTACTTC.

This sequence joins TRBV2 and TRBJ1-1; no definite D call. CDR3 length: 15 amino acids. Trimming took 0 bases from V and 2 from J, leaving 10 bases between them. From germline, CDR1 is SNHLY and CDR2 FYNNEI. The CDR3 loop reads CASSEALRENTEAFF. In DNA form, the CDR3 reads TGTGCCAGCAGTGAAGCGCTTCGGGAAAACACTGAAGCTTTCTTT.

The chain combines TRBV6-5 with TRBJ2-7, with D possibly TRBD2 on 6 matching bases. The CDR3 consists of 13 residues. Between the trimmed V and J ends, which lost 6 bases and 5 bases, there was a span of 14 bases. Germline CDR1 MNHEY, CDR2 SVGAGI. CDR3 sequence reads: CASRTGDLHEQYF. The CDR3 region has the DNA TGTGCCAGCAGAACGGGGGATCTCCACGAGCAGTACTTC.

This clonotype was seen a handful of times. V usage is TRBV2 and J usage is TRBJ1-1; D call uncertain. CDR1 is SNHLY and CDR2 is FYNNEI in the germline V gene. V lost 0 bases and J 11 bases, leaving 10 bases between the germline ends. The CDR3 runs to 12 residues. The CDR3 is CASSEAVFWAFF. The CDR3 DNA sequence: TGTGCCAGCAGTGAAGCGGTCTTCTGGGCTTTCTTT.

This clonotype has just one count. The chain recombines TRBV12-3 or TRBV12-4 with TRBJ1-1; D is unresolved. The CDR3 runs to 14 residues. V dropped 7 bases and J dropped 2 bases, with 14 bases sitting between them. The CDR3 bases are TGTGCCAGCACCCTCCGGGCTTCTAACACTGAAGCTTTCTTT. As protein: CASTLRASNTEAFF.

The sample holds a few counts of this clonotype. V is TRBV5-6 and J is TRBJ2-1; 9 positions agree with TRBD1. V dropped 4 bases and J dropped 1; count of bases not matched to a gene: 3. CDR3 length: 15 residues. Germline loops: CDR1 SGHDT, CDR2 YYEEEE. CDR3 region: CASSRTGESYNEQFF. DNA for the CDR3: TGTGCCAGCAGCCGGACAGGGGAATCCTACAATGAGCAGTTCTTC.

The genes are TRBV10-3 and TRBJ1-1; D is unclear. Trimming shortened V by 2 bases and J by 8 bases, and 9 bases separated the two germline ends. The CDR3 sequence is 12 residues long. CDR1 is ENHRY, CDR2 SYGVKD, per germline. CDR3 region: CAISENGGEAFF. The CDR3 nucleotides are TGTGCCATCAGTGAGAATGGCGGGGAAGCTTTCTTT.

The rearrangement uses TRBV12-5 and TRBJ1-1, with D perhaps TRBD1 (6 bases). This CDR3 comprises 17 residues. The germline V gene has CDR1 LGHNT and CDR2 FRNRAP. The V and J ends lost 4 bases and 1 base respectively, with 19 bases between them. The CDR3 protein is CASGYDRLGVTNTEAFF. Here the CDR3 DNA reads TGTGCTAGTGGTTATGACAGGTTGGGAGTGACGAACACTGAAGCTTTCTTT. The whole variable domain, remainder taken from reference TRBV12-5 and TRBJ1-1, is DARVTQTPRHKVTEMGQEVTMRCQPILGHNTVFWYRQTMMQGLELLAYFRNRAPLDDSGMPKDRFSAEMPDATLATLKIQPSEPRDSAVYFCASGYDRLGVTNTEAFFGQGTRLTVV.